This T cell receptor (beta chain) was found in a study of blood T cell repertoires in COVID-19. Profiling relied on immunoSEQ multiplex PCR, and the TCRdb table lists in-frame clones only, not all of them. The sample consists of under 350,000 clones, around 92% of them appearing once. CDR3 length: 15 residues. Germline trimming cut 4 bases from V and 8 bases from J; bases unmatched to any gene: 9. Germline CDR1 SGDLS, CDR2 YYNGEE. Material for sequencing was PBMCs or T cells enriched from blood (not recorded which). The clonotype was recovered from a woman aged 55-69 years who had recovered from COVID-19. This chain uses TRBV9 with TRBJ2-1; 10 bases match TRBD2. The CDR3 is CASSKSGGALDEQFF. For the CDR3, the DNA is TGTGCCAGCAGCAAAAGCGGGGGGGCCCTAGATGAGCAGTTCTTC.